This TCR beta chain came from a study of STAT5B mutations in CD4+ large granular lymphocyte leukemia. V was shortened by 4 bases and J by 1 base, with 20 bases between the two germline ends. There are 18 residues in the CDR3. Control samples were healthy donors' buffy coats. Profiling relied on immunoSEQ multiplex PCR, and the TCRdb table lists in-frame clones only, not all of them. Of about 35,000 clones listed, roughly 76% are singletons. Only a few counts were recorded for this clone. The specimen sequenced was CD4+ T cells from blood buffy coats. The receptor's source is a human donor in good health. The chain is built from TRBV5-3 and TRBJ2-2, with D perhaps matching TRBD2 (5 bases). TRBV5-3 is an open reading frame, and its role is uncertain. CDR3 protein: CARSAKRVGRENTGELFF. CDR3 in DNA: TGTGCCAGAAGCGCGAAGAGAGTCGGACGGGAGAACACCGGGGAGCTGTTTTTT.